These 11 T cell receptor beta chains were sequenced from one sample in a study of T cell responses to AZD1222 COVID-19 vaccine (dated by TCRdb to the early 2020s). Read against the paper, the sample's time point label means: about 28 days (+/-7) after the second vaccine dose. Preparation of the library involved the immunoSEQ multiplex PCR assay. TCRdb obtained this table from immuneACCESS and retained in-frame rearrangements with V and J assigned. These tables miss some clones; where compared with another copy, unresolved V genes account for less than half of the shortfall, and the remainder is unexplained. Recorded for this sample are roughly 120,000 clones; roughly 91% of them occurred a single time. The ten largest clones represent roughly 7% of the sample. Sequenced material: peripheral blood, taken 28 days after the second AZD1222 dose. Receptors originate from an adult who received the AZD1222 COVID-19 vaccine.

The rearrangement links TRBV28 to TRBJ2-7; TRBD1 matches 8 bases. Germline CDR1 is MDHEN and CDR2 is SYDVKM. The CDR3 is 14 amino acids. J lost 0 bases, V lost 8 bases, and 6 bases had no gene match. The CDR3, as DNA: TGTGCCAGCTTAAGGACAGGGTCCTCCTACGAGCAGTACTTC. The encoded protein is CASLRTGSSYEQYF.

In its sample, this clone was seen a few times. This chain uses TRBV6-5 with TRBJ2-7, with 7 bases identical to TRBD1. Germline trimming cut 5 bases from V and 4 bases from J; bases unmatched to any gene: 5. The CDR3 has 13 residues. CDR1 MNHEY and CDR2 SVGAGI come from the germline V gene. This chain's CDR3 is CASSLEQGYEQYF. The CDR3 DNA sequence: TGTGCCAGCAGTCTGGAACAGGGGTACGAGCAGTACTTC.

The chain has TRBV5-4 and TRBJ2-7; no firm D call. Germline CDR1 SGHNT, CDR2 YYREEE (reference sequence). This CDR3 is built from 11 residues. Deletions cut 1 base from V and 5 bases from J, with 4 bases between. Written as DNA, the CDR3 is TGTGCCAGCAGCTTGAATCACGAGCAGTACTTC. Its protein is CASSLNHEQYF.

The DNA of the CDR3 is TGTGCCAGCAGCTTTTTCGGCGGCCAGGGGACCCTTGAAGCTTTCTTT. Protein product: CASSFFGGQGTLEAFF. The gene calls are TRBV11-3 and TRBJ1-1, with D possibly matching TRBD1 (6 bases). This CDR3 has 16 residues. Trimming pared 3 bases from V and 7 bases from J, leaving 21 bases between. Germline CDR1 is SGHNT and CDR2 is YENEEA.

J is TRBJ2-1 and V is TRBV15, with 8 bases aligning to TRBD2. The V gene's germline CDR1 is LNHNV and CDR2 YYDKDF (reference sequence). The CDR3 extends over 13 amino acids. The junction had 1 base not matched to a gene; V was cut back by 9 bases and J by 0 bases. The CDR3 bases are TGTGCCACGAGCGGGAGCTCCTACAATGAGCAGTTCTTC. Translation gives CATSGSSYNEQFF. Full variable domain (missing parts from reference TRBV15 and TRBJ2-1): DAMVIQNPRYQVTQFGKPVTLSCSQTLNHNVMYWYQQKSSQAPKLLFHYYDKDFNNEADTPDNFQSRRPNTSFCFLDIRSPGLGDTAMYLCATSGSSYNEQFFGPGTRLTVL.

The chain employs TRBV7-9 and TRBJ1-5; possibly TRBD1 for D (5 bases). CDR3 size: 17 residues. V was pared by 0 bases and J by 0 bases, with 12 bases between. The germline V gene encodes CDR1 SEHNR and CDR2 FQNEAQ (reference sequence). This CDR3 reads CASSLAAVTDSNQPQHF. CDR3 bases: TGTGCCAGCAGCTTAGCGGCTGTGACAGATAGCAATCAGCCCCAGCATTTT.

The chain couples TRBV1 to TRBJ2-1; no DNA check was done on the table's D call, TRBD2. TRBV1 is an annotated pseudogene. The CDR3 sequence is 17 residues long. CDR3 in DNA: TGCACCAGCAGCCAAGATCTCGGAGGGGGGGCCCACAATGAGCAGTTCTTC. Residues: CTSSQDLGGGAHNEQFF.

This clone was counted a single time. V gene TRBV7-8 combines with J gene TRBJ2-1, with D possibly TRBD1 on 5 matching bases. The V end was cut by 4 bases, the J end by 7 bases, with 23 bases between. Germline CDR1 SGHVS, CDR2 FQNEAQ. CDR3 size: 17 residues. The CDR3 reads CASSSRRTLGPWNEQFF. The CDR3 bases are TGTGCCAGCAGCTCCAGACGGACACTCGGTCCATGGAATGAGCAGTTCTTC.

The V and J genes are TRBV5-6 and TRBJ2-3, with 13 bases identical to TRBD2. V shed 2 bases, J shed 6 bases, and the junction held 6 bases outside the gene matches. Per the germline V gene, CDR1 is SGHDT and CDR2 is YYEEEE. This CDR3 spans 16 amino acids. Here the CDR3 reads CASSFGLAGVGDTQYF. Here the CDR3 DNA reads TGTGCCAGCAGCTTTGGACTAGCGGGGGTAGGGGATACGCAGTATTTT.

The CDR3 DNA reads TGTGCCAGTACCCCCGGGACAGGAATTTACGAGCAGTACTTC. It specifies CASTPGTGIYEQYF. The chain has TRBV19 and TRBJ2-7; 8 positions agree with TRBD1. This CDR3 is built from 14 residues. Per the germline V gene, CDR1 is LNHDA and CDR2 is SQIVND (reference sequence). V gave up 7 bases and J gave up 4 bases; unmatched junction bases: 9.

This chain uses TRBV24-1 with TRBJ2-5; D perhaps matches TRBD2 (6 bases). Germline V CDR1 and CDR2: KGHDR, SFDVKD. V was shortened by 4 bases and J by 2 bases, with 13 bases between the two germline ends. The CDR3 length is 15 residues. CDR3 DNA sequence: TGTGCCACCAGTGACTCCGGGAGCCCGCAAGAGACCCAGTACTTC. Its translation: CATSDSGSPQETQYF.